The 21 T cell receptor beta chains below come from one sample, sequenced in a study of T cell responses to AZD1222 COVID-19 vaccine. Clones were read by immunoSEQ multiplex PCR, and TCRdb kept only the in-frame ones, dropping some. The sample holds some 100,000 clones, around 90% seen once. The sequenced sample was peripheral blood, obtained on day 0 of AZD1222 vaccination. These receptors all come from an adult in good health.

Here the CDR3 reads CASKSFEELTGEQFF. The CDR3 DNA sequence: TGTGCCAGCAAATCGTTCGAGGAGTTAACGGGTGAGCAGTTCTTC. The chain employs TRBV6-5 and TRBJ2-1; D not certain. V lost 7 bases and J lost 9, with 22 bases in between. Germline V gives CDR1 MNHEY, CDR2 SVGAGI. There are 15 residues in the CDR3.

The rearrangement links TRBV12-3 or TRBV12-4 to TRBJ2-3, with a weak D call TRBD1 (6 bases). The length of the CDR3 is 12 residues. Trimming took 4 bases from V and 4 from J, leaving 6 bases between them. CDR3 protein: CASSWGPDTQYF. The CDR3 bases are TGTGCCAGCAGTTGGGGGCCAGATACGCAGTATTTT.

V and J are TRBV25-1 and TRBJ1-2, with D perhaps matching TRBD1 (5 bases). CDR1 is MGHDK and CDR2 is SYGVNS in the germline V gene. CDR3 size: 14 residues. V was trimmed by 1 base and J by 3 bases, leaving 9 bases between them. The CDR3 sequence: CASSELGRDYGYTF. CDR3 sequence (DNA): TGTGCCAGCAGTGAATTGGGCAGGGACTATGGCTACACCTTC.

J is TRBJ2-5 and V is TRBV11-2; 9 bases are shared with TRBD1. The CDR3 length is 16 residues. V lost 5 bases and J lost 4; bases outside the gene matches: 11. Germline loops: CDR1 SGHAT, CDR2 FQNNGV. This CDR3 is CASSPPGGQGGETQYF. In nucleotides, the CDR3 is TGTGCCAGCAGCCCCCCCGGGGGACAGGGCGGAGAGACCCAGTACTTC. The variable domain in full, completed from reference TRBV11-2 and TRBJ2-5, reads EAGVAQSPRYKIIEKRQSVAFWCNPISGHATLYWYQQILGQGPKLLIQFQNNGVVDDSQLPKDRFSAERLKGVDSTLKIQPAKLEDSAVYLCASSPPGGQGGETQYFGPGTRLLVL.

This chain links TRBV6-5 with TRBJ1-2; no definite D call. The germline gives CDR1 MNHEY, CDR2 SVGAGI. This CDR3 has 13 amino acids. The V end was cut by 6 bases, the J end by 6 bases, with 14 bases between. The CDR3 region is CASSRDRVDGYTF. As DNA, the CDR3 is TGTGCCAGCAGCAGAGACCGGGTAGATGGCTACACCTTC.

The V call is TRBV2, the J call TRBJ2-4, with TRBD2 matching over 7 bases. CDR3 length: 14 residues. Per germline, CDR1 SNHLY and CDR2 FYNNEI. The ends lost 0 bases at V and 7 bases at J; junction bases unmatched: 3. For the CDR3, the DNA is TGTGCCAGCAGTGAAGCGCGGGGGACTAACATTCAGTACTTC. This sequence encodes CASSEARGTNIQYF.

The V gene is TRBV5-1, the J gene TRBJ2-2; 9 positions match TRBD1. Trimming at V came to 2 bases and at J to 6 bases, leaving 2 bases not matched to a gene. This CDR3 has 14 residues. Germline CDR1 reads SGHRS; CDR2 reads YFSETQ. CDR3 region: CASSLQGASGELFF. The CDR3 DNA reads as TGCGCCAGCAGCTTACAGGGGGCCTCCGGGGAGCTGTTTTTT.

This clone was observed a single time. This sequence joins TRBV5-5 and TRBJ1-2; D unclear. CDR1 SGHKS and CDR2 YYEKEE come from the germline V gene (reference sequence). Trimming took off 5 bases at V and 0 bases at J, with 11 bases between the two ends. The CDR3 sequence is 14 residues long. The CDR3 sequence: CASRRIGSNYGYTF. CDR3 bases: TGTGCCAGCAGACGCATAGGGTCTAACTATGGCTACACCTTC. The variable domain in full, completed from reference TRBV5-5 and TRBJ1-2, reads DAGVTQSPTHLIKTRGQQVTLRCSPISGHKSVSWYQQVLGQGPQFIFQYYEKEERGRGNFPDRFSARQFPNYSSELNVNALLLGDSALYLCASRRIGSNYGYTFGSGTRLTVV.

This chain joins TRBV5-1 and TRBJ2-7, with 7 positions matching TRBD2. The CDR3 has 15 residues. With V trimmed by 3 bases and J by 0 bases, 6 bases remained unmatched. Germline-derived CDR1 and CDR2 are SGHRS and YFSETQ. CDR3 bases: TGCGCCAGCAGCTCCCCCGGGACTAACTCCTACGAGCAGTACTTC. Protein sequence: CASSSPGTNSYEQYF.

The gene calls are TRBV11-2 and TRBJ2-7; D might be TRBD1 (6 bases). V lost 5 bases, J lost 2 bases, and 10 bases lay in between. CDR1 SGHAT and CDR2 FQNNGV come from the germline V gene. The CDR3 extends over 13 amino acids. CDR3 coding DNA: TGTGCCAGCAGCCTTACAGGGCCCTACGAGCAGTACTTC. Amino acid sequence: CASSLTGPYEQYF.

The rearrangement uses TRBV30 and TRBJ2-5; 7 bases match TRBD1. The CDR3 has 15 residues. Per germline, CDR1 GTSNPN and CDR2 SVGIG (reference sequence). With V trimmed by 3 bases and J by 1 base, 8 bases remained unmatched. CDR3 DNA: TGTGCCTGGAGCCCCCTCCGGGACAGCCAAGAGACCCAGTACTTC. It translates to CAWSPLRDSQETQYF.

V gene TRBV5-1 combines with J gene TRBJ1-1; D is perhaps TRBD1 (5 bases). The germline V gene encodes CDR1 SGHRS and CDR2 YFSETQ. Trimming took 0 bases from V and 3 from J, leaving 9 bases between them. The CDR3 totals 14 residues. This chain's CDR3 is CASSLAGDYTEAFF. In DNA, the CDR3 is TGCGCCAGCAGCTTGGCCGGGGACTACACTGAAGCTTTCTTT.

The V call is TRBV18, the J call TRBJ2-7; D perhaps matches TRBD2 (6 bases). This CDR3 spans 16 amino acids. Per germline, CDR1 KGHSH and CDR2 LQKENI. V was clipped by 2 bases and J by 0 bases, with 14 bases between them. Written as DNA, the CDR3 is TGTGCCAGCTCACCAAGGGAGGCACTAGACTCCTACGAGCAGTACTTC. It translates to CASSPREALDSYEQYF. Drawing the rest from reference TRBV18 and TRBJ2-7, the complete variable domain is NAGVMQNPRHLVRRRGQEARLRCSPMKGHSHVYWYRQLPEEGLKFMVYLQKENIIDESGMPKERFSAEFPKEGPSILRIQQVVRGDSAAYFCASSPREALDSYEQYFGPGTRLTVT.

V is TRBV19 and J is TRBJ1-1, with TRBD1 matching 10 bases. Germline V CDR1 and CDR2: LNHDA, SQIVND (reference sequence). This CDR3 spans 17 amino acids. Unmatched junction bases numbered 7, after V lost 3 bases and J lost 0 bases. The CDR3: CASSISGQGTLNTEAFF. The CDR3 nucleotides are TGTGCCAGTAGTATCTCGGGACAGGGGACCTTGAACACTGAAGCTTTCTTT.

The rearrangement uses TRBV24-1 and TRBJ1-5; D unclear. Germline V gives CDR1 KGHDR, CDR2 SFDVKD. CDR3 length equals 14 residues. The V gene lost 8 bases and the J gene lost 11 bases, with 21 bases spanning the gap. The CDR3 region has the DNA TGTGCCACCAATAACCTACGCAAGTTCGGGGCCCAGCATTTT. Translation: CATNNLRKFGAQHF.

V usage is TRBV4-2 and J usage is TRBJ1-2; no definite D call. Between the trimmed V and J ends, which lost 0 bases and 8 bases, there was a span of 13 bases. The CDR3 spans 14 residues. Germline CDR1 is LGHNA and CDR2 is YNFKEQ. The CDR3 DNA is TGTGCCAGCAGCCAAGAGGTCGGCCTCGGGGGCTACACCTTC. Translation gives CASSQEVGLGGYTF.

The V and J genes are TRBV28 and TRBJ1-2; 8 bases line up with TRBD1. The CDR3 runs to 13 residues. The J segment lost 7 bases and the V segment lost 4 bases, leaving 5 bases of the junction unmatched. Germline assignment: CDR1 MDHEN and CDR2 SYDVKM. CDR3 region: CASSYRTGSGYTF. The CDR3 region has the DNA TGTGCCAGCAGTTATAGGACAGGGTCTGGCTACACCTTC.

The chain links TRBV4-1 to TRBJ1-4, with TRBD1 identical over 9 bases. Germline V gene sequence: CDR1 MGHRA, CDR2 YSYEKL. This CDR3 has 15 residues. The trim removed 4 bases at V and 5 bases at J, leaving 5 bases unmatched. The CDR3 sequence: CASSPGGTGNEKLFF. Here the CDR3 DNA reads TGCGCCAGCAGCCCAGGAGGGACAGGGAATGAAAAACTGTTTTTT.

The chain uses TRBV4-1 and TRBJ2-1; perhaps TRBD1 as D (5 bases). V lost 3 bases and J lost 8, with 14 bases in between. This CDR3 comprises 14 residues. The germline V gene has CDR1 MGHRA and CDR2 YSYEKL. The CDR3 bases are TGCGCCAGCAGCCAGCCCATCCAGGGTTATGAGCAGTTCTTC. This gives the protein CASSQPIQGYEQFF.

The chain combines TRBV5-6 with TRBJ2-1, with TRBD2 matching over 7 bases. J was trimmed by 4 bases and V by 4 bases; bases with no gene match: 8. CDR1 is SGHDT and CDR2 is YYEEEE in the germline V gene. The CDR3 totals 15 residues. The DNA of the CDR3 is TGTGCCAGCAGCCGAGGGCGGCGGGGGTACAATGAGCAGTTCTTC. Amino acids: CASSRGRRGYNEQFF.

The chain combines TRBV11-1 with TRBJ1-2; unclear D gene. CDR1 and CDR2 (germline): SGHAT, FQDESV (reference sequence). The CDR3 consists of 15 residues. Trimming stripped 5 bases from V and 2 bases from J, with 15 bases between. The CDR3 spells CASSPREGPNYGYTF. The CDR3 coding sequence is TGTGCCAGCAGCCCACGGGAGGGCCCAAACTATGGCTACACCTTC.